The sequence of this TCR beta chain was determined in a study of OX40 agonist ivuxolimab in advanced cancers. Findings and caveats of the study: Individuals who were partial responders at 0.1-3.0 mg/kg had clonal expansion that ranked among the lowest. Relative to CD4+ cells, CD8+ T cells on average had more expanded clones.

Data came from immunoSEQ multiplex PCR; TCRdb stores just in-frame clones and leaves some out. The sample contains 60,000 to 75,000 clones, under 90% of which appear only once. Concerning this clone itself: No antigen is known for it.

This CDR3 has 15 amino acids. The germline V gene encodes CDR1 SEHNR and CDR2 FQNEAQ (reference sequence). Deletions cut 3 bases from V and 6 bases from J, with 16 bases between. Autoimmune disease history or systemic immunosuppression led to patients being barred. The genes are TRBV7-9 and TRBJ2-3, with D maybe TRBD1 (7 bases). The TCR comes from an adult with an advanced solid tumor such as melanoma, head and neck, liver or kidney cancer. Sequenced here: CD4+ or CD8+ T cells sorted from blood, sampled in a trial of the OX40 agonist ivuxolimab. The CDR3 loop is CASSFIRRGADTQYF. The CDR3 bases are TGTGCCAGCAGCTTTATCCGCAGGGGGGCTGATACGCAGTATTTT.